Shown below are 24 T cell receptor beta chains from a single sample sequenced in a study of control samples from healthy donors and cancer patients. Produced via immunoSEQ multiplex PCR; TCRdb's table is partial and in-frame only. The sample consists of about 120,000 clones, around nine tenths of them appearing once. Sample: blood. The receptors here all came from a young man in good health.

V and J are TRBV14 and TRBJ2-4; 8 positions match TRBD2. There are 14 residues in the CDR3. V shed 3 bases, J shed 8 bases, and the junction held 6 bases outside the gene matches. The V gene's germline CDR1 is SGHDN and CDR2 FVKESK. CDR3 bases: TGTGCCAGCAGCCACGGAGCGGGGGTGGACATTCAGTACTTC. Amino acids: CASSHGAGVDIQYF.

This chain connects TRBV4-2 to TRBJ2-1; D remains ambiguous. This CDR3 has 12 amino acids. Germline CDR1 LGHNA, CDR2 YNFKEQ. With 3 bases removed from V and 7 bases from J, the gap between germline ends came to 7 bases. The CDR3: CASSHEENEQFF. In nucleotides, the CDR3 is TGTGCCAGCAGCCACGAAGAAAATGAGCAGTTCTTC.

The V and J genes are TRBV11-3 and TRBJ1-4; D unclear. With 5 bases removed from V and 3 bases from J, the gap between germline ends came to 10 bases. Germline lookup yields CDR1 SGHNT and CDR2 YENEEA. The CDR3 totals 14 residues. The CDR3 loop reads CASSEGRSNEKLFF. CDR3 DNA sequence: TGTGCCAGCAGCGAAGGACGGTCTAATGAAAAACTGTTTTTT.

The chain employs TRBV30 and TRBJ1-1; no definite D call. Trimming pared 4 bases from V and 6 bases from J, leaving 12 bases between. The CDR3 spans 12 residues. The germline CDR1 and CDR2 sequences are GTSNPN and SVGIG (reference sequence). The CDR3 spells CAWTDGGAEAFF. CDR3 bases: TGTGCCTGGACGGATGGCGGGGCTGAAGCTTTCTTT.

This clone was seen just once. V is TRBV25-1 and J is TRBJ1-1; the D gene is possibly TRBD1 (6 bases). The CDR3 covers 14 residues. V lost 2 bases to trimming and J lost 0 bases, with 7 bases between them. CDR1 and CDR2 from the germline V gene are MGHDK and SYGVNS. CDR3 sequence reads: CASSEQGLNTEAFF. DNA of the CDR3: TGTGCCAGCAGTGAACAGGGGTTGAACACTGAAGCTTTCTTT.

The gene calls are TRBV25-1 and TRBJ1-2, with 7 bases aligning to TRBD1. CDR3 size: 14 residues. With V trimmed by 6 bases and J by 3 bases, 7 bases remained unmatched. Germline V gene data show CDR1 as MGHDK and CDR2 as SYGVNS. This CDR3 is CASRGGDSYYGYTF. In DNA form, the CDR3 reads TGTGCCAGCAGGGGGGGGGACAGCTACTATGGCTACACCTTC.

The chain has TRBV9 and TRBJ1-2; 7 bases align to TRBD1. The CDR3 has 14 residues. Germline CDR1 is SGDLS and CDR2 is YYNGEE. Unmatched junction bases numbered 10, after V lost 4 bases and J lost 7 bases. Here the CDR3 reads CASSSTGINGGYTF. CDR3 DNA sequence: TGTGCCAGCAGCTCGACAGGGATAAACGGTGGCTACACCTTC.

The chain uses TRBV6-5 and TRBJ1-1; 8 bases match TRBD1. J was trimmed by 5 bases and V by 7 bases; bases with no gene match: 9. Germline CDR1 and CDR2: MNHEY and SVGAGI. This CDR3 contains 14 residues. The CDR3 protein is CASTNGQGFTEAFF. The CDR3 bases are TGTGCCAGCACCAACGGACAGGGTTTTACTGAAGCTTTCTTT.

Points on this clone: At one end the junction does not follow the germline gene, possibly because of a read error. The CDR3 nucleotides read TGTGCCAGCAGCCAGGACGACGCGTATGATTTT. Its protein is CASSQDDAYDF. The gene calls are TRBV4-2 and TRBJ2-3; no clear D. Germline V CDR1 and CDR2: LGHNA, YNFKEQ. This CDR3 is 11 amino acids long.

The CDR3 reads CASSSRLGSPTEAFF. CDR3 nucleotide sequence: TGTGCCAGCAGCTCCCGTCTGGGATCACCCACTGAAGCTTTCTTT. The chain has TRBV7-2 and TRBJ1-1, with D unclear. V was cut by 4 bases and J by 4 bases, with 16 bases left in between. Germline V gene data show CDR1 as SGHTA and CDR2 as FQGNSA. This CDR3 has 15 residues. Together with reference TRBV7-2 and TRBJ1-1, the CDR3 gives the full variable domain: GAGVSQSPSNKVTEKGKDVELRCDPISGHTALYWYRQSLGQGLEFLIYFQGNSAPDKSGLPSDRFSAERTGGSVSTLTIQRTQQEDSAVYLCASSSRLGSPTEAFFGQGTRLTVV.

The rearrangement joins TRBV18 to TRBJ1-4; weak D call: TRBD1 (5 bases). The CDR3 is made up of 16 amino acids. Trimming stripped 4 bases from V and 5 bases from J, with 17 bases between. In germline, CDR1 is KGHSH, CDR2 LQKENI. CDR3 sequence (DNA): TGTGCCAGCTCACTAAACGTGCAGGGAAACAATGAAAAACTGTTTTTT. Protein: CASSLNVQGNNEKLFF. Full variable domain (outside the CDR3, taken from reference TRBV18 and TRBJ1-4): NAGVMQNPRHLVRRRGQEARLRCSPMKGHSHVYWYRQLPEEGLKFMVYLQKENIIDESGMPKERFSAEFPKEGPSILRIQQVVRGDSAAYFCASSLNVQGNNEKLFFGSGTQLSVL.

CDR3 sequence: CASSVATGNYGYTF. CDR3 sequence (DNA): TGTGCCAGCAGCGTAGCGACAGGGAACTATGGCTACACCTTC. The chain combines TRBV9 with TRBJ1-2; 7 positions match TRBD1. CDR3 length equals 14 residues. V trimming: 0 bases; J trimming: 2 bases; junction bases outside the gene matches: 1. Germline V gene data show CDR1 as SGDLS and CDR2 as YYNGEE.

In its sample, this clone was seen once. The CDR3 DNA reads TGTGCCAGCAGCCTATCGAGGGTGGGAGGGGGAGCCGCTTTCTTT. Translating it yields CASSLSRVGGGAAFF. The V gene is TRBV4-2, the J gene TRBJ1-1, with a possible D match to TRBD1 (6 bases). CDR3 length: 15 amino acids. The germline CDR1 and CDR2 sequences are LGHNA and YNFKEQ. The V and J ends lost 4 bases and 11 bases respectively, with 23 bases between them.

This clone appeared a single time. The rearrangement links TRBV11-2 to TRBJ1-1; possible D gene TRBD1, 5 bases. Deletions cut 2 bases from V and 6 bases from J, with 13 bases between. The germline gives CDR1 SGHAT, CDR2 FQNNGV. This CDR3 contains 14 residues. The CDR3 protein is CASSLQGGSSEAFF. The DNA for the CDR3 is TGTGCCAGCAGCTTACAGGGTGGATCCTCTGAAGCTTTCTTT.

V usage is TRBV3-1 (or the pseudogene TRBV3-2) and J usage is TRBJ1-1; D is possibly TRBD1 (6 bases). Trimming cost V 1 base and J 3 bases, with 12 bases left between them. The CDR3 has 15 amino acids. Germline V gene sequence: CDR1 LGHDT, CDR2 YNNKEL (reference sequence). CDR3 nucleotides: TGTGCCAGCAGCCAAGGGTCAGGGGCTGACACTGAAGCTTTCTTT. It encodes CASSQGSGADTEAFF.

The chain has TRBV27 and TRBJ1-5; D may be TRBD1 (5 bases). This CDR3 is built from 18 residues. Germline V gene data show CDR1 as MNHEY and CDR2 as SMNVEV (reference sequence). Trimming took off 5 bases at V and 0 bases at J, with 20 bases between the two ends. The CDR3 sequence is CASSARWGGGDSNQPQHF. CDR3 DNA sequence: TGTGCCAGCAGTGCCCGTTGGGGGGGAGGAGATAGCAATCAGCCCCAGCATTTT.

The chain combines TRBV6-5 with TRBJ1-1; the D is unclear. V was cut by 2 bases and J by 3 bases, with 13 bases left in between. The CDR3 is 15 amino acids. The germline V gene encodes CDR1 MNHEY and CDR2 SVGAGI. CDR3 sequence (DNA): TGTGCCAGCAGTTACAGGGCCCTAAGAGACACTGAAGCTTTCTTT. Translation: CASSYRALRDTEAFF.

The chain uses TRBV29-1 and TRBJ1-2; the D is unclear. Trimming pared 4 bases from V and 5 bases from J, leaving 11 bases between. This CDR3 has 12 residues. Germline V lookup: CDR1 SQVTM, CDR2 ANQGSEA. The CDR3 loop is CSVASSLYGYTF. The DNA for the CDR3 is TGCAGCGTTGCAAGTTCTCTATATGGCTACACCTTC.

CDR3 in amino acids: CASSLGLGETQYF. The CDR3 DNA reads TGTGCCAGCAGCTTAGGGTTAGGAGAGACCCAGTACTTC. The rearrangement joins TRBV11-2 to TRBJ2-5; D uncertain. V dropped 1 base and J dropped 4 bases, with 7 bases sitting between them. The CDR3 sequence is 13 residues long. Germline V gene lookup returns CDR1 SGHAT and CDR2 FQNNGV.

The V call is TRBV11-2, the J call TRBJ2-2, with 12 bases identical to TRBD2. V trimming: 6 bases; J trimming: 5 bases; junction bases outside the gene matches: 4. CDR1 and CDR2 (germline): SGHAT, FQNNGV. The CDR3 extends over 15 amino acids. The CDR3 DNA is TGTGCCAGCAGACTAGCGGGGGGTAGGACCGGGGAGCTGTTTTTT. This codes for CASRLAGGRTGELFF.

The chain is built from TRBV23-1 and TRBJ1-1; no clear D. TRBV23-1 is flagged as an ORF with uncertain function. The CDR3 covers 12 residues. V was cut by 2 bases and J by 0 bases, with 1 base left in between. CDR3 sequence: CASSQVNTEAFF. The CDR3 coding sequence is TGCGCCAGCAGTCAAGTGAACACTGAAGCTTTCTTT.

V and J are TRBV10-3 and TRBJ2-2; weak D call: TRBD1 (6 bases). Germline lookup yields CDR1 ENHRY and CDR2 SYGVKD. This CDR3 is 15 amino acids long. V lost 2 bases and J 4 bases, leaving 11 bases between the germline ends. The CDR3 reads CAISEDRFPTGELFF. CDR3 coding DNA: TGTGCCATCAGTGAGGACAGGTTCCCCACCGGGGAGCTGTTTTTT.

This rearrangement joins TRBV6-2 or TRBV6-3 to TRBJ1-5; 8 bases are a match to TRBD1. The CDR3 is made up of 17 amino acids. J gave up 1 base and V 2 bases, and 7 bases lay outside the gene matches. Germline V gene data show CDR1 as MNHEY and CDR2 as SVGEGT. The CDR3 loop is CASSYLGQGGSNQPQHF. The CDR3 DNA follows: TGTGCCAGCAGTTACCTTGGACAGGGCGGGAGCAATCAGCCCCAGCATTTT.

The chain has TRBV5-5 and TRBJ1-4, with D perhaps TRBD1 (5 bases). This CDR3 is 14 amino acids long. Germline V lookup: CDR1 SGHKS, CDR2 YYEKEE (reference sequence). V lost 0 bases and J lost 4, with 7 bases in between. The CDR3 nucleotides are TGTGCCAGCAGCTTGGGGGGCCATAATGAAAAACTGTTTTTT. This encodes CASSLGGHNEKLFF.